One and the same sample provided the 17 T cell receptor beta chains below, sequenced in a study of shared clonotypes between healthy human individuals (dated by TCRdb to the early 2020s). The library was built by means of the immunoSEQ multiplex PCR assay. Here the immuneACCESS table is served through TCRdb, limited to in-frame sequences with V and J called. Missing clones are a known gap in these copies; in checked studies unresolved V genes cover under half, and the rest lacks a known reason. In all, the sample holds about 2 million clones, and over 85% of those were seen once. Under 0.15% of the sample is in the top ten clones. The material sequenced was naive CD4+ T cells sorted from blood. The cell subset or site label on this specimen signifies: CD45RA+ positively selected. Every receptor here comes from a young man in good health.

CDR3 loop: CASSIRSGSYEQYF. CDR3 coding DNA: TGCGCCAGCAGTATTAGGAGCGGGAGCTACGAGCAGTACTTC. The chain recombines TRBV10-2 with TRBJ2-7, with TRBD2 matching 8 bases. There are 14 residues in the CDR3. CDR1 is WSHSY and CDR2 is SAAADI in the germline V gene. V gave up 5 bases and J gave up 3 bases; unmatched junction bases: 6.

V is TRBV5-1 and J is TRBJ2-3, with TRBD2 identical over 11 bases. CDR3 length equals 19 residues. Germline trimming cut 2 bases from V and 7 bases from J; bases unmatched to any gene: 18. The V gene's germline CDR1 is SGHRS and CDR2 YFSETQ. CDR3 sequence: CASSLNAITTSGKRYTQYF. The CDR3 DNA reads TGCGCCAGCAGCTTAAATGCAATAACGACTAGCGGGAAAAGATATACGCAGTATTTT. Full variable domain (remainder filled in from reference TRBV5-1 and TRBJ2-3): KAGVTQTPRYLIKTRGQQVTLSCSPISGHRSVSWYQQTPGQGLQFLFEYFSETQRNKGNFPGRFSGRQFSNSRSEMNVSTLELGDSALYLCASSLNAITTSGKRYTQYFGPGTRLTVL.

The chain recombines TRBV9 with TRBJ2-5; TRBD1 agrees at 11 bases. CDR1 SGDLS and CDR2 YYNGEE come from the germline V gene. V lost 4 bases to trimming and J lost 5 bases; unmatched junction nucleotides: 7. This CDR3 has 15 amino acids. CDR3 protein: CASSTGQGAMETQYF. The CDR3 DNA reads as TGTGCCAGCAGCACCGGACAGGGGGCCATGGAGACCCAGTACTTC. Supplemented by reference TRBV9 and TRBJ2-5, the full variable domain reads DSGVTQTPKHLITATGQRVTLRCSPRSGDLSVYWYQQSLDQGLQFLIQYYNGEERAKGNILERFSAQQFPDLHSELNLSSLELGDSALYFCASSTGQGAMETQYFGPGTRLLVL.

V and J are TRBV6-6 and TRBJ2-1; the D is unclear. CDR3 length: 14 residues. From germline, CDR1 is MNHNY and CDR2 SVGAGI (reference sequence). V lost 2 bases and J 5 bases, leaving 10 bases between the germline ends. The CDR3 sequence: CASSYRGGNNEQFF. For the CDR3, the DNA is TGTGCCAGCAGTTACCGCGGCGGAAACAATGAGCAGTTCTTC.

This rearrangement joins TRBV10-2 to TRBJ2-4; D unclear. V dropped 0 bases and J dropped 0 bases, with 24 bases sitting between them. Germline-derived CDR1 and CDR2 are WSHSY and SAAADI. The CDR3 length is 21 residues. The CDR3 region has the DNA TGCGCCAGCAGTGAGTCTGGGGTACGTCTCACCCCCTCGGAAGCCAAAAACATTCAGTACTTC. Translating gives CASSESGVRLTPSEAKNIQYF.

The gene calls are TRBV5-8 and TRBJ1-5; TRBD1 aligns across 8 bases. V was pared by 0 bases and J by 7 bases, with 3 bases of the junction left unmatched. The CDR3 totals 14 residues. Germline V gene data show CDR1 as SGHTS and CDR2 as YDEGEE. Written as DNA, the CDR3 is TGTGCCAGCAGCTTGGTTACAGGGGGGCAGCCCCAGCATTTT. Translating it yields CASSLVTGGQPQHF.

V usage is TRBV11-2 and J usage is TRBJ2-7; perhaps TRBD1 as D (6 bases). V gave up 2 bases and J gave up 6 bases, with 14 bases separating them. Germline assignment: CDR1 SGHAT and CDR2 FQNNGV. The CDR3 spans 14 residues. The CDR3 nucleotides read TGTGCCAGCAGCTTATCCGCAGGGGTTTTCGAGCAGTACTTC. Protein sequence: CASSLSAGVFEQYF.

V is TRBV4-3 and J is TRBJ2-1; unclear D gene. Germline loops: CDR1 LGHNA, CDR2 YSLEER. Trimming removed 0 bases at V and 0 bases at J, with 9 bases between. The CDR3 length is 16 residues. The CDR3 loop reads CASSQEGSSSYNEQFF. In DNA, the CDR3 is TGCGCCAGCAGCCAAGAAGGTTCTAGCTCCTACAATGAGCAGTTCTTC.

V is TRBV5-6 and J is TRBJ2-5; 8 nucleotides align to TRBD1. Germline V gene lookup returns CDR1 SGHDT and CDR2 YYEEEE. The J segment lost 4 bases and the V segment lost 4 bases, leaving 6 bases of the junction unmatched. CDR3 length equals 14 residues. In DNA form, the CDR3 reads TGTGCCAGCAGCCAGGGGGCGAAAGGAGAGACCCAGTACTTC. Its translation: CASSQGAKGETQYF.

This clone was observed a single time. The J gene is TRBJ2-7, the V gene TRBV10-3; TRBD1 agrees at 10 bases. The V segment lost 4 bases and the J segment 6 bases; nucleotides outside the gene matches: 3. The CDR3 runs 13 residues. Germline CDR1 reads ENHRY; CDR2 reads SYGVKD. This CDR3 reads CAISVDRGAEQYF. The CDR3 bases are TGTGCCATCAGTGTGGACAGGGGGGCCGAGCAGTACTTC.

This clone was found once. The identical CDR3 is also encoded by other nucleotide sequences in the sample. V is TRBV2 and J is TRBJ2-3; 9 bases are a match to TRBD2. J lost 5 bases, V lost 6 bases, and 0 bases had no gene match. The CDR3 extends over 12 amino acids. CDR1 and CDR2 (germline): SNHLY, FYNNEI. The CDR3: CASRLAGDTQYF. The CDR3 DNA reads as TGTGCCAGCAGACTAGCGGGAGATACGCAGTATTTT.

This chain connects TRBV4-2 to TRBJ1-4; 7 bases map to TRBD1. The CDR3 is made up of 15 amino acids. CDR1 and CDR2 from the germline V gene are LGHNA and YNFKEQ. V trimming: 5 bases; J trimming: 7 bases; junction bases outside the gene matches: 10. The CDR3 here is CASSDRQGIGEKLFF. Here the CDR3 DNA reads TGTGCCAGCAGCGATAGACAGGGAATTGGTGAAAAACTGTTTTTT.

The chain joins TRBV6-4 to TRBJ2-2; a possible D gene is TRBD2 (5 bases). The V end lost 5 bases, the J end lost 2 bases, and 12 bases lay between the germline ends. This CDR3 is built from 15 residues. Germline V CDR1 and CDR2: MRHNA, SNTAGT. CDR3 coding DNA: TGTGCCAGCAGTAGCAATAGCGCAAACACCGGGGAGCTGTTTTTT. Protein sequence: CASSSNSANTGELFF.

The genes are TRBV6-5 and TRBJ1-5; D unresolved. V lost 4 bases to trimming and J lost 2 bases, with 9 bases between them. Looked up from germline, CDR1 is MNHEY and CDR2 is SVGAGI. CDR3 length: 14 amino acids. The CDR3 bases are TGTGCCAGCAGTTTAGTCCAGGGCAATCAGCCCCAGCATTTT. It specifies CASSLVQGNQPQHF.

The chain recombines TRBV25-1 with TRBJ1-3; 7 nucleotides match TRBD1. Germline CDR1 is MGHDK and CDR2 is SYGVNS. This CDR3 has 18 residues. V trimming: 0 bases; J trimming: 1 base; junction bases outside the gene matches: 9. The CDR3 reads CASSEYKGRGSSGNTIYF. DNA for the CDR3: TGTGCCAGCAGTGAATATAAGGGCAGGGGGTCGTCTGGAAACACCATATATTTT.

Notes on this clone: The same CDR3 can be traced to other DNA sequences in this sample. V usage is TRBV6-5 and J usage is TRBJ2-7; 11 bases align to TRBD1. The CDR3 has 14 amino acids. With V trimmed by 6 bases and J by 3 bases, 4 bases remained unmatched. Germline assignment: CDR1 MNHEY and CDR2 SVGAGI. In DNA, the CDR3 is TGTGCCAGCAGAACCGGGACAGGGGGCTACGAGCAGTACTTC. Translation: CASRTGTGGYEQYF.

This sequence joins TRBV18 and TRBJ2-1; perhaps D is TRBD1 or TRBD2 (5 bases each). Germline V gene sequence: CDR1 KGHSH, CDR2 LQKENI. The CDR3 is made up of 17 amino acids. V gave up 3 bases and J gave up 0 bases, with 15 bases separating them. CDR3 residues: CASSPRTHTSSYNEQFF. CDR3 sequence (DNA): TGTGCCAGCTCACCGAGGACACACACTAGCTCCTACAATGAGCAGTTCTTC.